This TCR beta chain was identified during a study of T cells expressing NK-cell markers. General study points: In about six donors, dominant NKG2C+ clonotypes were roughly 1.0-7.0% of CD8+ T cells. Once again these clonotypes came out on top in the CD3+CD56-NKG2C+ fraction of a few donors.

The germline gives CDR1 MGHRA, CDR2 YSYEKL. The CDR3 has 11 amino acids. Remarks on this clonotype: Its target is unknown.

Template switching by 5'RACE with UMIs generated the TCR beta cDNA. TCRdb processed the 5' RACE reads again and assigns one entry to each CDR3 protein, with no DNA. The table lists some 600,000 distinct CDR3 sequences. The chain recombines TRBV4-1 with TRBJ1-1; TCRdb calls TRBD1, which cannot be checked without DNA. This clonotype was sampled from a man between 18 and 29 years old in good health. Sequencing used blood T cells: a sorted CD56 or NKG2C T cell subset, CD4+ or CD8+ T cells, or bulk PBMC T cells (not recorded which). The CDR3 spells CASSGAPGAFF.